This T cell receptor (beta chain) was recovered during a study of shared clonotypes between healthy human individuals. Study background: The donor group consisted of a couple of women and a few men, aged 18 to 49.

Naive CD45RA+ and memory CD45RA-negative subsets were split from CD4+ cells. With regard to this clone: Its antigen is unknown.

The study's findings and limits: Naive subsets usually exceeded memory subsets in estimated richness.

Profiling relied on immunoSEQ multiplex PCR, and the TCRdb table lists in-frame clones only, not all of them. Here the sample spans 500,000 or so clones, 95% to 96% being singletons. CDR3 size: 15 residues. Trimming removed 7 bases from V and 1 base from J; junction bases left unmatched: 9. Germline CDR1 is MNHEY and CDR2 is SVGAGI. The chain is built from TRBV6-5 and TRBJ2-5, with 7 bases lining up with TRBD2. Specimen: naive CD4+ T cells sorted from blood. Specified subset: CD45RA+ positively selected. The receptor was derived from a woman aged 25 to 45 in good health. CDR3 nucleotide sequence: TGTGCCAGCAAGATGGGGAGGGGTCTCCAAGAGACCCAGTACTTC. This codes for CASKMGRGLQETQYF.